This T cell receptor (beta chain) was identified during a study of blood T cell repertoires in COVID-19. As for the study in general: Italy, Spain and the United States were the sources of the convalescent and acute COVID-19 samples. T cells, B-cell-depleted T cells, or PBMCs provided the cDNA or gDNA that served as material.

Source study methods: Reference gene primer amplification gave nucleated cell count estimates. The data were produced by immunoSEQ multiplex PCR, yet TCRdb's version contains in-frame clones alone and is incomplete. The V and J calls and clone size are taken from that table; D and trimming were inferred from the DNA. The table includes 100,000 to 150,000 clones, approximately 80% detected once. The clonotype comes from a man aged 60 to 75 with acute or convalescent COVID-19. The sequencing sample was made of peripheral blood.

For the CDR3, the DNA is TGTGCCAGCAGCTCCGTTCCAGGGGAAACCGGGGAGCTGTTTTTT. Residues: CASSSVPGETGELFF. V gene TRBV7-8 combines with J gene TRBJ2-2; TRBD1 might be the D (6 bases). V lost 4 bases and J lost 5, with 14 bases in between. Looked up from germline, CDR1 is SGHVS and CDR2 is FQNEAQ. There are 15 residues in the CDR3.